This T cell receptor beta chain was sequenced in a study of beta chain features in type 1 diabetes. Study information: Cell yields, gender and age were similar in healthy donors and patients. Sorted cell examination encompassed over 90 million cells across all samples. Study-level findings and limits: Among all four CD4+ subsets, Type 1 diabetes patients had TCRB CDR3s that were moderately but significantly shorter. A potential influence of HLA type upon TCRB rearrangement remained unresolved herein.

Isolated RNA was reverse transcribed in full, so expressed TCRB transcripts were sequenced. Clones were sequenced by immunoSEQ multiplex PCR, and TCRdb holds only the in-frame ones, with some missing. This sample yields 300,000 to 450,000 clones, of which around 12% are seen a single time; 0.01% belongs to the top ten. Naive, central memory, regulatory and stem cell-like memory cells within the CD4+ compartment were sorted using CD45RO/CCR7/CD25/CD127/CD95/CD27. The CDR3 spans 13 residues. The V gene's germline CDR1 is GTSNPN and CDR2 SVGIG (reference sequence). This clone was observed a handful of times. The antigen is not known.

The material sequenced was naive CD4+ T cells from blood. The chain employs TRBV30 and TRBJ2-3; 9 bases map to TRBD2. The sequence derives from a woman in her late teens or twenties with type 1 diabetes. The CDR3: CVSAGGSPDTQYF. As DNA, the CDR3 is TGTGTCTCCGCGGGGGGGTCCCCCGATACGCAGTATTTT.